This TCR beta chain was profiled in a study of cytomegalovirus exposure and HLA in healthy donors (TCRdb year 2017). At the level of the whole study: An earlier analysis of several hundred of the donors reported approximately 260 Gb of sequence data and about 120 million unique TCR beta sequences obtained from 150 million to 200 million T cells. The study was designed to test whether signatures of past pathogen exposure could be identified by cataloging public T cell receptors. An earlier analysis of 587 of the donors used high-throughput TCR beta sequencing to judge whether each TCR beta V gene segment behaved as functional or pseudogenic. A separate validation cohort of over 95 different subjects was used in addition to the approximately 640-subject first cohort. Typing coverage varied by locus: roughly 629-640 donors for A, B, C, DRB1 and DQB1; 500 to 550 for DQA1; over 600 for DPA1; fewer than 480 for DPB1. Among about 360 genotyped donors of the cohort, an average of 235,054 unique TCR beta nucleotide sequences were sequenced per donor, around 20% of them non-productive. Donor age, sex, ethnicity and CMV serostatus were collected together with the repertoire data. In a later analysis, previously published TCR beta repertoires from 666 donors were re-analyzed and high-resolution HLA genotyping was added so that TCR occurrence patterns could be studied. HLA typing included class I and class II loci at four-digit resolution. To predict cytomegalovirus infection status, the study combined high-throughput TCR immunosequencing, statistical association of individual TCRs with disease status, and machine learning. Of the roughly 390 genotyped donors, roughly 80% were placed in the genetic ancestry cluster associated with self-reported Caucasian donors. Rather than using new phenotypic data, the later analysis identified candidate immune exposures from TCR beta sequences and from how often those sequences occurred across donors. About 310 gigabases of sequencing data and 78 million or so unique TCR sequences were included in an early release covering 500 to 750 HLA-typed donors. The study used immunosequencing to profile the T cell repertoires of approximately 690 subjects and linked those repertoires to cytomegalovirus serostatus. In a later genetic analysis, genome-wide SNP genotypes for about three fifths of the roughly 670 donors were used, and that subset was treated as a discovery cohort. Every discovery cohort repertoire had been produced on one sequencing platform. Because of strong linkage in the cohort, roughly five DR-DQ haplotypes were treated as single units for association and clustering.

CDR1 SGHNT and CDR2 YYREEE are derived from the germline V gene (reference sequence). At the junction V is shortened by 3 bases and J by 0 bases; bases outside the gene matches: 4. CDR3 length: 15 amino acids, cysteine to phenylalanine. Of the read, only the CDR3 DNA is kept; its 45 bases are in frame from base 1. Points on this clone: No cognate antigen has been identified for it. No base qualities exist here, and no much larger clone lies one base off it.

Library creation used the immunoSEQ multiplex PCR assay. A mixture of 60 forward primers for TCR Vbeta segments and 13 reverse primers for TCR Jbeta segments was used in the multiplex PCR. A multiplex PCR assay on genomic DNA amplified the CDR3 region of rearranged TCR beta genes. On the Illumina HiSeq System, the amplified TCR beta libraries were sequenced as 87-base-pair reads. From the authors' description of their analysis: A later analysis counted about 80 million unique TCR beta chains across the 550 to 750 repertoires, and 10 million to 12 million of these chains were shared by at least two donors. To remove PCR and sequencing errors, raw reads were error-corrected and collapsed into unique sequences using a nearest-neighbor algorithm that merged closely related sequences. Alignment of CDR3 sequences to IMGT reference sequences was used to assign V, D and J gene segments. For a sequence to be retained, a match of at least six nucleotides was required to both a V gene segment and a J gene segment. A rearrangement counted as productive if the CDR3 had no stop codons and remained in frame with V and J, and every other rearrangement counted as non-productive. CDR3 was defined according to IMGT convention as the region running from the second conserved V-encoded cysteine to the conserved J-encoded phenylalanine. Sequences without an unambiguous match to a single V gene segment were excluded from the earlier analysis of almost 600 of the donors. In an earlier analysis of several hundred of the donors, V segments were called functional above 56.7% productive rearrangements and were called segregating when the between-donor standard deviation exceeded 5%. To diagnose cytomegalovirus status from the catalog of TCR beta chain sequences, a statistical classification framework was built. In a later analysis, V and J genes were assigned by comparing TCR nucleotide sequences against IMGT/GENE-DB human TR gene sequences. Using the TCRdist pipeline, a later analysis assigned CDR3 sequences along with most-parsimonious VDJ recombination scenarios. A later analysis defined each TCR beta chain by its CDR3 amino acid sequence plus V-gene family, and excluded reads lacking a unique V-gene family. To address suspected cross-contamination and a sequencing artifact, a later analysis removed 592 highly shared, low-generation-probability nucleotide sequences. In a later analysis, a clonal expansion index was calculated for each public chain from normalized within-repertoire ranks of inferred template counts. In a later analysis, generation probabilities were computed with a VDJ recombination model fitted to out-of-frame rearrangements, and the resulting probabilities were checked against IGoR. In a later analysis, hypergeometric tests were used to score TCR-TCR, TCR-HLA and TCR-CMV co-occurrence, with a repertoire-size bias correction applied to TCR pairs. False discovery rates were estimated in a later analysis by permuting HLA or CMV assignments 20 times. In a later analysis, co-occurring TCRs were grouped with DBSCAN, and TCRdist sequence similarity was added when clustering was performed within HLA-allele-positive subsets. Repertoires with fewer than 30,000 or more than 120,000 public chains were left out of co-occurrence clustering, as were four to six repertoires with anomalous nucleotide sharing. As stored in TCRdb, this immuneACCESS dataset retains in-frame rearrangements with V and J assigned. A fraction of the clones does not appear; measured against another copy, unresolved V genes explain less than half of the discrepancy, and the remainder lacks a known reason. Clone size and the V and J calls come from that table; the DNA yielded D and trimming. The sample has 100,000 to 150,000 clones on record, around 78% of them singletons. Of the sample, roughly 2% is held by the ten largest clones.

The cohort consisted of 650 to 700 healthy bone marrow donors. All cohort members were sampled while nominally healthy, although unrecorded immune exposures were likely present. The donor was CMV seronegative and belonged to the group of 380 or so seronegative cohort members. A peripheral blood sample was collected from each donor, and TCR beta sequencing was performed on peripheral blood mononuclear cells. Genomic DNA extraction from the blood cell samples was performed with the Qiagen DNeasy Blood Extraction Kit. Points the paper makes about the study in general: Because counts were too low, roughly 17 rarely observed V segments, including chromosome 9 orphons, were left out of the earlier analysis of roughly 600 of the donors. In both the original and validation cohorts, the classifier was reported to diagnose cytomegalovirus status with high specificity and sensitivity. Only TCR beta chains were sequenced in this cohort, and the absence of alpha or paired-chain data limited detectable features. In a later analysis, TCR association rates were found to vary across HLA loci, with the most associated TCRs seen for DRB1 alleles and the fewest for HLA-C alleles. Correlated functional status among segregating V segments might reflect linkage disequilibrium, but an unknown experimental factor could not be ruled out. Sequencing depth was assumed to be roughly uniform across donors in the presence/absence analyses, though that assumption may not hold. The authors suggested that the approach could potentially be extended to other disease states and immunological phenotypes. Most CMV-associated TCR beta chains appeared to be HLA-restricted in a later analysis, and the HLA associations seemed to be driven largely by CMV exposure. In a later analysis, several top co-occurrence clusters were reported to appear linked to parvovirus B19, influenza, CMV and Epstein-Barr virus. Broadly in line with IMGT annotations, most TCR beta V segments showed up in productive rearrangements about 87% or about 30% of the time in an earlier analysis of several hundred of the donors. Across donors, most TCR sequences were observed very rarely, whereas some public TCRs were present in many individuals. A group of highly shared sequence variants was considered likely to be a technical artifact of the sequencing pipeline. In the study, some 160 TCR beta chains were listed as associated with cytomegalovirus. According to a later genetic analysis, donors in an Asian-associated ancestry cluster had fewer N-insertions in productive TCRs than the roughly 660-donor mean. In a later analysis, HLA-associated TCR beta chains showed more clonal expansion and lower generation probabilities than non-associated chains that were equally common. A later analysis associated 16,951 TCR beta sequences with specific HLA alleles at a false discovery rate of 0.05. A further reported finding was that TCR beta sequences accurately predicted the HLA-A and HLA-B alleles for most subjects in the first cohort. Because HLA typing was missing for some donors at each locus, association tests included only the typed subset. Assigning TCR associations to individual alleles was difficult when HLA alleles, especially DR and DQ, strongly co-occurred. Some IMGT-functional V segments, including TRBV6-2 and TRBV6-3, could not be distinguished by the 87-base-pair reads and were therefore excluded. Immune exposure information for the cohort was limited to CMV serostatus. In a later genetic analysis, a missense DCLRE1C variant was associated with V-gene and J-gene trimming of TCR beta chains, and the association was replicated in an independent cohort. A few of the identified cytomegalovirus-associated TCR beta chains were confirmed in vitro to be specific for cytomegalovirus antigens.

The chain is assembled from TRBV5-4 and TRBJ1-1, and 8 junctional nucleotides match TRBD1. Sequencing input: PBMCs. This receptor was identified in a man aged 50 or older in good health and CMV-seronegative. The CDR3 amino acid sequence is: CASSSRGQVNTEAFF. The nucleotides are TGTGCCAGCAGCTCCCGGGGACAGGTGAACACTGAAGCTTTCTTT.